This note documents a single T cell receptor beta chain sequence. The antigen remains undetermined. The data belong to a study of human thymus T cells. Study observations and caveats: Across thymic and blood repertoires, the usage of V and J genes appeared to be biased.

Only in-frame clones appear in the TCRdb table, and some are missing; sequencing was by immunoSEQ multiplex PCR. The sample has tens of thousands of clones; 94% are singletons. Sequencing was performed on blood. The source is a boy in the first two years of life with a congenital heart defect but otherwise immunologically healthy.

The CDR3 loop is CASSFGLAGGRRTYEQYF. The CDR3 DNA reads TGCGCCAGCAGCTTCGGACTAGCGGGAGGGAGGAGGACCTACGAGCAGTACTTC. The chain has TRBV5-1 and TRBJ2-7; TRBD2 agrees at 15 bases. This CDR3 is 18 amino acids long. From germline, CDR1 is SGHRS and CDR2 YFSETQ. After removal of 2 bases from V and 2 bases from J, the junction contained 8 bases not matched to a gene.